Below, 17 T cell receptor beta chains from the same sample are listed, as sequenced in a study of blood T cell repertoires in COVID-19. Assay used: immunoSEQ multiplex PCR; TCRdb lists only in-frame clones, some missing. The table lists some 320,000 clones, around 87% of them singletons. The source material was PBMCs or T cells enriched from blood (not recorded which). All receptors come from a woman in her twenties or thirties who had recovered from COVID-19.

This chain links TRBV6-6 with TRBJ1-2, with D tentatively TRBD1 (6 bases). From germline, CDR1 is MNHNY and CDR2 SVGAGI (reference sequence). Trimming pared 6 bases from V and 3 bases from J, leaving 17 bases between. The CDR3 is made up of 15 amino acids. For the CDR3, the DNA is TGTGCCAGCAGGGATAGGGGTAACAGGGACTATGGCTACACCTTC. Translation: CASRDRGNRDYGYTF.

The J gene is TRBJ2-5, the V gene TRBV30; D uncertain. The germline V gene has CDR1 GTSNPN and CDR2 SVGIG (reference sequence). Trimming pared 3 bases from V and 1 base from J, leaving 15 bases between. This CDR3 is 15 amino acids long. The CDR3 DNA reads as TGTGCCTGGAGGACGCGATTTGGAGCCCAAGAGACCCAGTACTTC. This gives the protein CAWRTRFGAQETQYF.

The chain has TRBV5-1 and TRBJ2-1; 7 bases agree with TRBD2. The length of the CDR3 is 14 residues. Germline V CDR1 and CDR2: SGHRS, YFSETQ. V lost 1 base to trimming and J lost 7 bases; unmatched junction nucleotides: 5. The CDR3 protein is CASSLSGDYNEQFF. CDR3 coding DNA: TGCGCCAGCAGCTTGTCGGGGGACTATAATGAGCAGTTCTTC.

J is TRBJ2-4 and V is TRBV4-1; 8 bases fit TRBD1. This CDR3 has 18 amino acids. J lost 0 bases, V lost 0 bases, and 7 bases had no gene match. The germline V gene encodes CDR1 MGHRA and CDR2 YSYEKL. Here the CDR3 reads CASSQDSGQAKAKNIQYF. CDR3 DNA: TGCGCCAGCAGCCAAGACTCGGGACAGGCGAAAGCCAAAAACATTCAGTACTTC.

Details on this clone: The sample contains more than one DNA sequence encoding this CDR3. V and J are TRBV18 and TRBJ2-5; no clear D gene. V was shortened by 3 bases and J by 5 bases, with 7 bases between the two germline ends. Germline V CDR1 and CDR2: KGHSH, LQKENI. The CDR3 is 12 amino acids. The CDR3, as DNA: TGTGCCAGCTCACCTCAACGGGAGACCCAGTACTTC. Translated: CASSPQRETQYF.

The gene calls are TRBV9 and TRBJ2-7; tentative D call: TRBD2 (6 bases). Germline V lookup: CDR1 SGDLS, CDR2 YYNGEE. The CDR3 totals 15 residues. V was shortened by 0 bases and J by 4 bases, with 14 bases between the two germline ends. The CDR3 here is CASSVAGDSRYEQYF. CDR3 in DNA: TGTGCCAGCAGCGTAGCCGGGGACTCCCGATACGAGCAGTACTTC.

The chain has TRBV25-1 and TRBJ1-6; D may be TRBD1 (5 bases). CDR1 is MGHDK and CDR2 is SYGVNS in the germline V gene. V was trimmed by 3 bases and J by 7 bases, leaving 10 bases between them. The CDR3 totals 14 residues. The CDR3 DNA reads TGTGCCAGCAGTGACCCGCGACAGAATTCACCCCTCCACTTT. Amino acids: CASSDPRQNSPLHF.

V gene TRBV4-3 combines with J gene TRBJ2-5, with 10 bases identical to TRBD2. The length of the CDR3 is 16 residues. Trimming cost V 0 bases and J 5 bases; bases outside gene matches: 6. From germline, CDR1 is LGHNA and CDR2 YSLEER. The CDR3 is CASSQDPAGGRETQYF. The CDR3 nucleotides are TGCGCCAGCAGCCAAGACCCAGCGGGGGGGCGGGAGACCCAGTACTTC.

V usage is TRBV5-5 and J usage is TRBJ1-2; weak D call: TRBD1 (6 bases). Germline values: CDR1 SGHKS, CDR2 YYEKEE (reference sequence). Deletions cut 4 bases from V and 6 bases from J, with 22 bases between. This CDR3 is built from 16 residues. The chain's CDR3 is CASSRAGEDYNNGYTF. The CDR3 DNA reads TGTGCCAGCAGCAGAGCAGGGGAAGACTACAACAATGGCTACACCTTC.

This clone appeared a few times. This chain connects TRBV11-2 to TRBJ1-1, with 10 bases matching TRBD1. The length of the CDR3 is 14 residues. V dropped 6 bases and J dropped 8; count of bases not matched to a gene: 9. The germline V gene has CDR1 SGHAT and CDR2 FQNNGV. This CDR3 is CASSYRDRGLEAFF. The CDR3 nucleotides are TGTGCCAGCAGTTACCGGGACAGGGGCCTCGAAGCTTTCTTT.

The chain has TRBV7-2 and TRBJ2-7, with D maybe TRBD1 (5 bases). This CDR3 is built from 14 residues. Trimming left V 5 bases short and J 0 bases short, with 11 bases between. CDR1 and CDR2 from the germline V gene are SGHTA and FQGNSA. The CDR3 spells CASSPVQDSYEQYF. CDR3 nucleotides: TGTGCCAGCAGCCCAGTACAGGACTCCTACGAGCAGTACTTC.

This CDR3 is CASTSPGETQYF. The CDR3 nucleotides read TGTGCCAGCACCTCCCCCGGGGAGACCCAGTACTTC. The rearrangement links TRBV12-3 or TRBV12-4 to TRBJ2-5; D gene ambiguous. The CDR3 is made up of 12 amino acids. V was clipped by 7 bases and J by 5 bases, with 11 bases between them.

The chain's CDR3 is CASSFGGTGTGGYEQYF. The CDR3 DNA reads as TGTGCCAGCAGCTTTGGGGGTACCGGGACAGGGGGATACGAGCAGTACTTC. V gene TRBV11-2 combines with J gene TRBJ2-7, with 11 bases aligning to TRBD1. The germline CDR1 and CDR2 sequences are SGHAT and FQNNGV. The junction had 11 bases not matched to a gene; V was cut back by 3 bases and J by 4 bases. The CDR3 covers 17 residues.

This clone was detected a few times. This chain links TRBV30 with TRBJ2-1; D gene ambiguous. The CDR3 sequence is 11 residues long. V was trimmed by 1 base and J by 6 bases, leaving 4 bases between them. Germline loops: CDR1 GTSNPN, CDR2 SVGIG (reference sequence). Written as DNA, the CDR3 is TGTGCCTGGAGTGACGGCAATGAGCAGTTCTTC. It encodes CAWSDGNEQFF. The whole variable domain, remainder taken from reference TRBV30 and TRBJ2-1, is SQTIHQWPATLVQPVGSPLSLECTVEGTSNPNLYWYRQAAGRGLQLLFYSVGIGQISSEVPQNLSASRPQDRQFILSSKKLLLSDSGFYLCAWSDGNEQFFGPGTRLTVL.

This chain uses TRBV15 with TRBJ1-1, with 7 bases identical to TRBD1. V dropped 4 bases and J dropped 0; count of bases not matched to a gene: 8. Germline V gene data show CDR1 as LNHNV and CDR2 as YYDKDF (reference sequence). This CDR3 is 16 amino acids long. The CDR3 bases are TGTGCCACCAGCAACCGGACAGGCGTAATGAACACTGAAGCTTTCTTT. Protein: CATSNRTGVMNTEAFF.

V usage is TRBV19 and J usage is TRBJ2-7; TRBD2 agrees at 12 bases. CDR1 is LNHDA and CDR2 is SQIVND in the germline V gene (reference sequence). The junction had 5 bases not matched to a gene; V was cut back by 5 bases and J by 3 bases. CDR3 length: 15 amino acids. CDR3 bases: TGTGCCAGTAGTGGTCAACTAGCGGGGGGCTACGAGCAGTACTTC. This gives the protein CASSGQLAGGYEQYF.

This clone appeared a single time. The CDR3 here is CASTRAGEAFF. The CDR3 nucleotides are TGTGCCAGCACACGAGCAGGTGAAGCTTTCTTT. The rearrangement links TRBV6-5 to TRBJ1-1; D unclear. The CDR3 is 11 amino acids. CDR1 is MNHEY and CDR2 is SVGAGI in the germline V gene. V was clipped by 7 bases and J by 7 bases, with 10 bases between them.